What follows is one T cell receptor beta chain and its context. Antigen specificity is unknown. The sample originates from a study of T cells after posttransplantation cyclophosphamide. Broader study findings: Recipient CMV seropositivity and CMV reactivation strongly tracked TRB clonality. Tissue-infiltrating T cells from skin or gut overlapped little with blood T cells.

This related bone marrow graft donor gave peripheral blood on the day of marrow donation. The assay was immunoSEQ multiplex PCR, and TCRdb's table has in-frame clones only and misses some. The data show approximately 24,000 clones, with none appearing a single time. This CDR3 contains 18 residues. The rearrangement uses TRBV21-1 and TRBJ2-7; TRBD2 is the table's D call and was not checked against the DNA. TRBV21-1 is an annotated pseudogene. This receptor was obtained from a man aged 50-59 years in good health, CMV-negative, and a related stem cell transplant donor. The material sequenced was PBMCs. As DNA, the CDR3 is TGTGCCAGCAGCAGCCACGAGCGGACTAGCGGGTCCTACTACGAGCAGTACTTC. It translates to CASSSHERTSGSYYEQYF.